The 11 T cell receptor beta chains in this list originate from one sample, sequenced in a study of CD8 T cells in ankylosing spondylitis. TCRdb reprocessed the 5' RACE reads with MiXCR, giving one entry per CDR3 protein. The profile covers 250,000 to 400,000 distinct CDR3 sequences, with roughly 12% appearing a single time and 8% to 9.5% taken by the ten largest. Sequenced input: blood, either unsorted or a sorted T cell fraction (not recorded which). The source is a female donor with ankylosing spondylitis or in good health (not recorded which).

Ten or more counts support this clonotype. V and J are TRBV29-1 and TRBJ2-6; a weak D match, TRBD1 (5 bases). The ends were cut back, 3 bases at V and 0 bases at J, with 9 bases in the middle. The CDR3 covers 15 residues. Germline-derived CDR1 and CDR2 are SQVTM and ANQGSEA. In DNA form, the CDR3 reads TGCAGCGTTGAGAGCAGGGCCTCTGGGGCCAACGTCCTGACTTTC. This gives the protein CSVESRASGANVLTF.

This clonotype was seen repeatedly, ten times or more. J is TRBJ2-5 and V is TRBV28; D ambiguous. Germline V CDR1 and CDR2: MDHEN, SYDVKM. The germline V and J ends were trimmed by 5 bases and 5 bases, with 18 bases remaining between them. CDR3 length equals 15 residues. The CDR3 region has the DNA TGTGCCAGCAGTCCCCCGGGCCTCCGAGCGGAGACCCAGTACTTC. It specifies CASSPPGLRAETQYF.

This sequence joins TRBV7-8 and TRBJ1-5, with D uncertain. V shed 1 base and J shed 6 bases, with 13 bases lying between them. The CDR3 has 15 residues. CDR1 is SGHVS and CDR2 is FQNEAQ in the germline V gene. As DNA, the CDR3 is TGTGCCAGCAGCTTAGGGACCCCTGCTACTCAGCCCCAGCATTTT. Encoded protein: CASSLGTPATQPQHF.

This clonotype was picked up a small number of times. CDR3 loop: CASSPTEGELFF. In DNA form, the CDR3 reads TGTGCCAGCTCACCGACAGAGGGGGAACTGTTTTTT. This chain uses TRBV18 with TRBJ1-4; D is possibly TRBD1 (6 bases). There are 12 residues in the CDR3. V gave up 3 bases and J gave up 12 bases, with 11 bases separating them. CDR1 and CDR2 from the germline V gene are KGHSH and LQKENI. Full variable domain (outside the CDR3, taken from reference TRBV18 and TRBJ1-4): NAGVMQNPRHLVRRRGQEARLRCSPMKGHSHVYWYRQLPEEGLKFMVYLQKENIIDESGMPKERFSAEFPKEGPSILRIQQVVRGDSAAYFCASSPTEGELFFGSGTQLSVL.

This clonotype was picked up many times. This sequence joins TRBV6-5 and TRBJ1-6; D is unresolved. CDR1 and CDR2 (germline): MNHEY, SVGAGI. V lost 0 bases, J lost 7 bases, and 16 bases lay in between. The CDR3 length is 17 residues. The CDR3 DNA reads as TGTGCCAGCAGTTACTCGGCCGGTGGCAGCGAGAATTCACCCCTCCACTTT. Its protein product is CASSYSAGGSENSPLHF.

This clonotype appeared many times. This CDR3 reads CSVDSSVGTQYF. The CDR3 DNA reads as TGCAGCGTTGATTCTTCCGTCGGGACCCAGTACTTC. V is TRBV29-1 and J is TRBJ2-5; D not resolved. There are 12 residues in the CDR3. With 3 bases removed from V and 7 bases from J, the gap between germline ends came to 12 bases. Germline V CDR1 and CDR2: SQVTM, ANQGSEA.

In this sample, this clonotype turned up many times. This chain joins TRBV5-5 and TRBJ1-1; possible D gene TRBD1, 5 bases. Germline V gene sequence: CDR1 SGHKS, CDR2 YYEKEE (reference sequence). The CDR3 spans 12 residues. Trimming removed 5 bases from V and 7 bases from J, with 12 bases in between. This chain's CDR3 is CASSSGQVEAFF. The CDR3 nucleotides are TGTGCCAGCAGTTCTGGACAAGTTGAAGCTTTCTTT.

Many counts were recorded for this clonotype. The chain is built from TRBV20-1 and TRBJ2-7; D perhaps matches TRBD1 (6 bases). Germline values: CDR1 DFQATT, CDR2 SNEGSKA (reference sequence). The CDR3 spans 15 residues. Trimming took off 2 bases at V and 1 base at J, with 15 bases between the two ends. The CDR3 region has the DNA TGCAGTGCTAGACCCGGACAGCGTGTTTCCTACGAGCAGTACTTC. Amino acids: CSARPGQRVSYEQYF.

This clonotype was counted only a few times. This CDR3 reads CASSPGEGQNTEAFF. Written as DNA, the CDR3 is TGCGCCAGCAGCCCGGGAGAGGGTCAGAACACTGAAGCTTTCTTT. This chain uses TRBV5-1 with TRBJ1-1; the D is unclear. The CDR3 contains 15 residues. CDR1 and CDR2 (germline): SGHRS, YFSETQ. The ends were cut back, 4 bases at V and 1 base at J, with 14 bases in the middle.

CDR3 DNA: TGTGCCAGCAGTGAAGGACTAAACTCCTACGAGCAGTACTTC. Its protein is CASSEGLNSYEQYF. The chain combines TRBV6-1 with TRBJ2-7; D may be TRBD2 (5 bases). Trimming left V 1 base short and J 0 bases short, with 7 bases between. The CDR3 is 14 amino acids. The germline V gene encodes CDR1 MNHNS and CDR2 SASEGT.

This clonotype was observed at least ten times. CDR3 in amino acids: CATRTDSYEQYF. Written as DNA, the CDR3 is TGTGCCACCCGGACGGACTCCTACGAGCAGTACTTC. The chain joins TRBV10-3 to TRBJ2-7; D is ambiguous. Trimming removed 10 bases from V and 0 bases from J, with 10 bases in between. The CDR3 spans 12 residues. Germline lookup yields CDR1 ENHRY and CDR2 SYGVKD.